The clone carrying this T cell receptor beta chain was recorded a few times. UMIs and a universal primer site were added when TCR cDNA was made by 5'RACE template switching. Each CDR3 protein is one row after TCRdb ran MiXCR on the 5' RACE reads. The profile shows approximately 510,000 distinct CDR3 sequences, 20% to 25% of them singletons. This sample is part of a study of T cells after yellow fever vaccination. This CDR3 spans 14 amino acids. Trimming took 2 bases from V and 1 from J, leaving 8 bases between them. CDR1 and CDR2 (germline): MNHEY, SVGAGI. Sequenced material: PBMCs, taken approximately 22 days after the first yellow fever vaccination. The chain carries TRBV6-5 and TRBJ1-2; D unclear. The origin of this receptor is a man aged 18 to 30 who received the YFV17D yellow fever vaccine. Here the CDR3 reads CASSYDDHNYGYTF. The CDR3 DNA is TGTGCCAGCAGTTACGACGACCATAACTATGGCTACACCTTC.